This T cell receptor beta chain derives from a study of T cell repertoires in cytomegalovirus infection. Looking at the study overall: Indications of both CMV infection and matching HLA type were provided by public TCR beta signatures. Findings and caveats of the study: Ex vivo, HLA-C-restricted CMV-specific TCR beta clonotypes prevailed over the rest of the response.

Each CDR3 protein is one row after TCRdb ran MiXCR on the reads. The sample shows hundreds of thousands of distinct CDR3 sequences, roughly 18% of them seen only once. As concerns this clonotype: Its antigen is currently unknown.

The sequencing input was PBMCs. The TCR comes from a human donor in good health (CMV status not recorded). Some clones in this sample may be carry-over from other donors' samples.

CDR3 protein: CASSMGRAGAYNEQFF. In DNA form, the CDR3 reads TGTGCCAGTAGTATGGGTCGTGCGGGAGCTTACAATGAGCAGTTCTTC. The chain carries TRBV19 and TRBJ2-1; 7 positions match TRBD2. The length of the CDR3 is 16 residues. V gave up 3 bases and J gave up 4 bases; unmatched junction bases: 9. CDR1 and CDR2 from the germline V gene are LNHDA and SQIVND (reference sequence).